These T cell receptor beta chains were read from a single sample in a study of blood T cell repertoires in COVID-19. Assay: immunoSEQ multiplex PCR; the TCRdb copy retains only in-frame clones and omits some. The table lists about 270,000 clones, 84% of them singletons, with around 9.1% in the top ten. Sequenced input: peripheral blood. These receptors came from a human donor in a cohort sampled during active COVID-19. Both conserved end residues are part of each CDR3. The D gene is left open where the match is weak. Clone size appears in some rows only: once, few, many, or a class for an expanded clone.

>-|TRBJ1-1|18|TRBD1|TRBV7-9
CASSLGDRGVGGGTEAFF
TGTGCCAGCAGCTTAGGGGACAGGGGAGTTGGGGGAGGCACTGAAGCTTTCTTT
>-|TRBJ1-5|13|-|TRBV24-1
CAGQGVCNQPQHF
TGTGCCGGCCAGGGTGTTTGCAATCAGCCCCAGCATTTT
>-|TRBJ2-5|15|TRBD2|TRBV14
CASSLPIRGEETQYF
TGTGCCAGCAGCCTACCCATCCGGGGGGAAGAGACCCAGTACTTC
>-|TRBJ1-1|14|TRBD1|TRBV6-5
CATQDRGLNTEAFF
TGTGCCACCCAAGACAGGGGGCTAAACACTGAAGCTTTCTTT
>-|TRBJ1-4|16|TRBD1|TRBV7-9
CASSLSGGGLDEKLFF
TGTGCCAGCAGCTTATCAGGGGGCGGGTTGGATGAAAAACTGTTTTTT
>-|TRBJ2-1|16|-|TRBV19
CASSKSDTSSYNEQFF
TGTGCCAGTAGTAAATCGGACACAAGCTCCTACAATGAGCAGTTCTTC
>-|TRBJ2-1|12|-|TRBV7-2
CASRKETPKQFF
TGTGCCAGCAGGAAAGAGACACCGAAGCAGTTCTTC
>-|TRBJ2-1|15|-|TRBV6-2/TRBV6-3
CASSYRGSSYNEQFF
TGTGCCAGCAGTTACAGGGGGAGCTCCTACAATGAGCAGTTCTTC
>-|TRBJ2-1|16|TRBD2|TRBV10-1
CASSEYRGSSYNEQFF
TGCGCCAGCAGTGAGTATCGCGGGAGCTCCTACAATGAGCAGTTCTTC
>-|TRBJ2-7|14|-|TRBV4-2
CASARGGGSYEQYF
TGTGCCAGCGCGAGGGGGGGAGGATCCTACGAGCAGTACTTC
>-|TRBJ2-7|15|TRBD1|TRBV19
CASSPRTGFPSEQYF
TGTGCCAGTAGTCCGAGGACAGGCTTTCCCTCCGAGCAGTACTTC
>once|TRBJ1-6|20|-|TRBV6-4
CASSDMVGLGGSVYNSPLHF
TGTGCCAGCAGTGACATGGTTGGGTTAGGGGGTAGCGTCTATAATTCACCCCTCCACTTT
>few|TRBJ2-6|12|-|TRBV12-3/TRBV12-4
CASSDLSGAPTF
TGTGCCAGCAGCGACTTATCGGGAGCACCGACTTTC
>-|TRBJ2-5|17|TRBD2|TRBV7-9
CASSLTFGLAEQETQYF
TGTGCCAGCAGCCTTACATTCGGACTAGCGGAACAAGAGACCCAGTACTTC
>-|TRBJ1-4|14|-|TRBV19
CASSIGQYNEKLFF
TGTGCCAGTAGTATAGGCCAGTATAATGAAAAACTGTTTTTT
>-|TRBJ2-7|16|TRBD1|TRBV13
CASSLESQGAIYEQYF
TGTGCCAGCAGCTTAGAGAGCCAGGGGGCCATCTACGAGCAGTACTTC
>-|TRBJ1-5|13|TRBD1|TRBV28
CASSDRGKQPQHF
TGTGCCAGCAGCGACAGGGGAAAACAGCCCCAGCATTTT
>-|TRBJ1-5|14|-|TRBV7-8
CASSLTHSNQPQHF
TGTGCCAGCAGCCTAACACATAGCAATCAGCCCCAGCATTTT
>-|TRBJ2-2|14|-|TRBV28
CASSFYRNTGELFF
TGTGCCAGCAGTTTCTACAGGAACACCGGGGAGCTGTTTTTT
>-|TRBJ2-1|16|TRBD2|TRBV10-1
CASSEPKRGVYNEQFF
TGCGCCAGCAGTGAGCCCAAGCGGGGGGTTTACAATGAGCAGTTCTTC
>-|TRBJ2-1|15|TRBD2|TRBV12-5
CASGLGLVVDNEQFF
TGTGCTAGTGGTCTCGGACTAGTTGTCGATAATGAGCAGTTCTTC
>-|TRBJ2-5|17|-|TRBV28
CASSLSPTERFTETQYF
TGTGCCAGCAGTTTATCCCCGACAGAGAGGTTTACGGAGACCCAGTACTTC
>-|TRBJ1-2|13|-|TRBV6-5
CASSWGGAYGYTF
TGTGCCAGCAGCTGGGGGGGCGCCTATGGCTACACCTTC
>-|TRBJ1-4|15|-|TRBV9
CASSVANTGREKLFF
TGTGCCAGCAGCGTAGCGAACACGGGGAGGGAAAAACTGTTTTTT
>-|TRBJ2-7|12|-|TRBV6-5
CASSLGGYEQYF
TGTGCCAGCAGTCTCGGAGGGTACGAGCAGTACTTC
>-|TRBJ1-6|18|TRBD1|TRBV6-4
CASNLQGEITSYNSPLHF
TGTGCCAGCAACTTACAGGGGGAAATTACCTCCTATAATTCACCCCTCCACTTT